This T cell receptor (beta chain) derives from a study of T cells in narcolepsy. Study observations and caveats: Same-patient CSF and blood CD4+ T cell clonotypes included HCRT-specific and TRIB2-specific autoreactive ones.

The germline V gene encodes CDR1 MNHNY and CDR2 SVGAGI (reference sequence). Trimming stripped 5 bases from V and 1 base from J, with 11 bases between. The CDR3 consists of 14 residues. As concerns this clone: No antigen is known for it.

Sequencing used immunoSEQ multiplex PCR; TCRdb keeps in-frame clones, though not all of them. Seen here are around 20,000 clones, about four fifths observed once, and the top ten hold 1.6%. The TCR originated in a human donor in good health. Input material: memory (CD45RA-) CD4+ T cells from blood. This chain joins TRBV6-6 and TRBJ1-1; D is perhaps TRBD1 (5 bases). CDR3 residues: CASSRDGGNTEAFF. The DNA of the CDR3 is TGTGCCAGCAGTCGAGACGGGGGGAACACTGAAGCTTTCTTT.